The 32 T cell receptor beta chains reported below all come from one sample, sequenced in a study of CD8 T cells in ankylosing spondylitis. The study, taken as a whole, reports: Characteristic, it appeared, of ankylosing spondylitis blood was a TCR beta motif of eight highly homologous variants.

Antigens of these TCRs are unknown. TCRdb reprocessed the 5' RACE reads via MiXCR and lists one record per CDR3 protein. The sample holds 400,000 or so distinct CDR3 sequences, roughly a quarter seen once. Sequenced input: blood, either unsorted or a sorted T cell fraction (not recorded which). The receptors derive from a male donor with ankylosing spondylitis.

The chain carries TRBV3-1 and TRBJ1-2; TRBD1 matches 7 bases. The germline V gene has CDR1 LGHDT and CDR2 YNNKEL (reference sequence). CDR3 length: 15 residues. V gave up 7 bases and J gave up 6 bases; unmatched junction bases: 14. The chain's CDR3 is CASTLLTGKSDGYTF. DNA of the CDR3: TGTGCCAGCACCCTCCTGACAGGGAAATCGGATGGCTACACCTTC.

This chain joins TRBV20-1 and TRBJ1-2; 7 nucleotides agree with TRBD1. CDR1 and CDR2 from the germline V gene are DFQATT and SNEGSKA (reference sequence). J gave up 6 bases and V 4 bases, and 2 bases lay outside the gene matches. CDR3 length: 11 residues. The CDR3 bases are TGCAGTGCTAAGGGGGCTCATGGCTACACCTTC. It encodes CSAKGAHGYTF.

The table lists this clonotype with a few counts. V gene TRBV20-1 combines with J gene TRBJ2-7; perhaps TRBD2 as D (5 bases). Trimming removed 3 bases from V and 0 bases from J, with 15 bases in between. Germline loops: CDR1 DFQATT, CDR2 SNEGSKA (reference sequence). This CDR3 has 15 amino acids. CDR3 in DNA: TGCAGTGCTAGTGTAGCGTCCCTGAGCTCCTACGAGCAGTACTTC. Translated: CSASVASLSSYEQYF.

The chain is built from TRBV3-1 and TRBJ1-2; TRBD1 might be the D (5 bases). Germline CDR1 reads LGHDT; CDR2 reads YNNKEL (reference sequence). V was clipped by 4 bases and J by 6 bases, with 15 bases between them. This CDR3 has 14 residues. For the CDR3, the DNA is TGTGCCAGCAGCCGGGGGAAGGGAAGCGATGGCTACACCTTC. This sequence encodes CASSRGKGSDGYTF.

V usage is TRBV20-1 and J usage is TRBJ2-1, with TRBD2 matching over 8 bases. Germline trimming cut 0 bases from V and 3 bases from J; bases unmatched to any gene: 7. The germline gives CDR1 DFQATT, CDR2 SNEGSKA (reference sequence). This CDR3 contains 16 residues. The CDR3 DNA reads TGCAGTGCTAGAGACGGGGGGGGCTCTGACTACAATGAGCAGTTCTTC. Translated: CSARDGGGSDYNEQFF.

The chain recombines TRBV7-8 with TRBJ1-2; D is possibly TRBD1 (5 bases). The V and J ends lost 7 bases and 4 bases respectively, with 19 bases between them. Germline CDR1 reads SGHVS; CDR2 reads FQNEAQ. This CDR3 is 15 amino acids long. CDR3 residues: CASTLGGIGGYGYTF. CDR3 sequence (DNA): TGTGCCAGCACCTTGGGGGGGATAGGCGGCTATGGCTACACCTTC.

The chain employs TRBV5-1 and TRBJ1-6; 8 nucleotides line up with TRBD1. This CDR3 contains 14 residues. Germline V gene sequence: CDR1 SGHRS, CDR2 YFSETQ. V lost 4 bases to trimming and J lost 12 bases; unmatched junction nucleotides: 9. CDR3 amino acids: CASSVAGTGEPLHF. The CDR3 region has the DNA TGCGCCAGCAGCGTCGCCGGGACAGGTGAACCCCTCCACTTT.

The genes are TRBV5-1 and TRBJ2-5; TRBD1 matches 8 bases. The CDR3 contains 14 residues. From germline, CDR1 is SGHRS and CDR2 YFSETQ. J lost 1 base, V lost 6 bases, and 5 bases had no gene match. The CDR3 is CASTITGGQETQYF. In DNA, the CDR3 is TGCGCCAGCACCATAACAGGGGGCCAAGAGACCCAGTACTTC.

There are a few counts of this clonotype. The V call is TRBV12-3 or TRBV12-4, the J call TRBJ2-5; a possible D gene is TRBD2 (6 bases). This CDR3 spans 16 amino acids. Trimming took off 5 bases at V and 3 bases at J, with 19 bases between the two ends. As DNA, the CDR3 is TGTGCCAGCAGTCGTTTTGACGGGAGTGGGGAAGAGACCCAGTACTTC. Translation: CASSRFDGSGEETQYF.

This clonotype was observed a handful of times. The V and J genes are TRBV9 and TRBJ2-1; D is possibly TRBD2 (6 bases). The CDR3 has 14 residues. Trimming took off 4 bases at V and 5 bases at J, with 13 bases between the two ends. Looked up from germline, CDR1 is SGDLS and CDR2 is YYNGEE. The CDR3 DNA reads TGTGCCAGCAGCTCCCGGGACTGGGACAATGAGCAGTTCTTC. Residues: CASSSRDWDNEQFF.

This clonotype has just a few counts. V gene TRBV10-3 combines with J gene TRBJ2-1; possibly TRBD2 for D (6 bases). This CDR3 has 14 amino acids. The germline CDR1 and CDR2 sequences are ENHRY and SYGVKD. Trimming took 10 bases from V and 2 from J, leaving 15 bases between them. DNA for the CDR3: TGTGCCACCCACGGGGGAGAACCCTACAATGAGCAGTTCTTC. This gives the protein CATHGGEPYNEQFF.

V and J are TRBV19 and TRBJ1-1; D is perhaps TRBD1 (6 bases). The V gene lost 0 bases and the J gene lost 5 bases, with 13 bases spanning the gap. The CDR3 sequence is 15 residues long. CDR1 LNHDA and CDR2 SQIVND come from the germline V gene (reference sequence). CDR3 loop: CASSIDRQGRTEAFF. The CDR3, as DNA: TGTGCCAGTAGTATAGATCGGCAGGGGAGGACTGAAGCTTTCTTT.

This clonotype was observed a handful of times. The chain links TRBV4-1 to TRBJ2-3; 9 bases agree with TRBD2. The CDR3 covers 16 residues. Trimming at V came to 4 bases and at J to 6 bases, leaving 11 bases not matched to a gene. From germline, CDR1 is MGHRA and CDR2 YSYEKL. The CDR3 is CASSPPGLAFQDTQYF. The CDR3 nucleotides read TGCGCCAGCAGCCCACCGGGACTAGCTTTCCAGGATACGCAGTATTTT.

This clonotype showed up just a few times. The chain carries TRBV5-1 and TRBJ1-3, with a tentative D call TRBD1 (5 bases). The CDR3 totals 16 residues. Trimming removed 4 bases from V and 0 bases from J, with 14 bases in between. Germline values: CDR1 SGHRS, CDR2 YFSETQ. The CDR3 region has the DNA TGCGCCAGCAGCCAAGTAGGGGCCTACTCTGGAAACACCATATATTTT. This codes for CASSQVGAYSGNTIYF.

The V and J genes are TRBV7-2 and TRBJ2-7, with D possibly matching TRBD1 (6 bases). Germline V CDR1 and CDR2: SGHTA, FQGNSA. The CDR3 has 15 amino acids. The V end was cut by 1 base, the J end by 0 bases, with 10 bases between. For the CDR3, the DNA is TGTGCCAGCAGCTTAGTCCGGGACACCTCCTACGAGCAGTACTTC. This encodes CASSLVRDTSYEQYF.

The V and J genes are TRBV12-3 or TRBV12-4 and TRBJ2-1; TRBD2 agrees at 7 bases. V was pared by 5 bases and J by 2 bases, with 6 bases of the junction left unmatched. CDR3 size: 15 residues. CDR3 loop: CASSNDGTTYNEQFF. The CDR3 DNA reads TGTGCCAGCAGTAATGATGGGACTACCTACAATGAGCAGTTCTTC.

The sample holds a few counts of this clonotype. Its ends do not fully match the called genes, so a read error is possible. The rearrangement links TRBV11-2 to TRBJ2-7, with 7 nucleotides matching TRBD1. The CDR3 has 11 residues. CDR1 and CDR2 (germline): SGHAT, FQNNGV. CDR3 sequence reads: CASSTGQATHF. Here the CDR3 DNA reads TGTGCCAGCAGCACTGGACAGGCGACACACTTC.

J is TRBJ2-2 and V is TRBV12-3 or TRBV12-4, with D maybe TRBD2 (5 bases). This CDR3 has 12 residues. The germline V and J ends were trimmed by 11 bases and 0 bases, with 7 bases remaining between them. CDR3: CAAGTNTGELFF. CDR3 DNA sequence: TGTGCCGCCGGGACGAACACCGGGGAGCTGTTTTTT.

The sample holds a few counts of this clonotype. The chain is built from TRBV27 and TRBJ1-3; tentative D call: TRBD1 (5 bases). The CDR3 is 17 amino acids. The V and J ends lost 5 bases and 0 bases respectively, with 17 bases between them. Germline CDR1 is MNHEY and CDR2 is SMNVEV (reference sequence). The CDR3 sequence: CASSPWGGGISGNTIYF. The CDR3 nucleotides read TGTGCCAGCAGTCCTTGGGGGGGGGGAATCTCTGGAAACACCATATATTTT.

This clonotype was seen more than once but under ten times. The chain combines TRBV29-1 with TRBJ1-2; 7 nucleotides line up with TRBD1. The V gene's germline CDR1 is SQVTM and CDR2 ANQGSEA. The CDR3 is 14 amino acids. V lost 4 bases to trimming and J lost 4 bases; unmatched junction nucleotides: 9. For the CDR3, the DNA is TGCAGCGTTGGGGAAAGGGACAGAAGCTATGGCTACACCTTC. This sequence encodes CSVGERDRSYGYTF.

There are a few counts of this clonotype. The rearrangement links TRBV6-4 to TRBJ2-2; 15 nucleotides agree with TRBD2. From germline, CDR1 is MRHNA and CDR2 SNTAGT. After removal of 6 bases from V and 1 base from J, the junction contained 6 bases not matched to a gene. The CDR3 runs 18 residues. The CDR3 nucleotides read TGTGCCAGCAGCCGAGGACTAGCGGGAGGGGTGAACACCGGGGAGCTGTTTTTT. This sequence encodes CASSRGLAGGVNTGELFF.

The J gene is TRBJ2-2, the V gene TRBV5-1; no firm D call. Germline V CDR1 and CDR2: SGHRS, YFSETQ. V lost 5 bases, J lost 1 base, and 12 bases lay in between. The CDR3 runs to 15 residues. The CDR3 nucleotides are TGCGCCAGCAGGTTGCGGACCGAGAACACCGGGGAGCTGTTTTTT. The encoded protein is CASRLRTENTGELFF. Drawing the rest from reference TRBV5-1 and TRBJ2-2, the complete variable domain is KAGVTQTPRYLIKTRGQQVTLSCSPISGHRSVSWYQQTPGQGLQFLFEYFSETQRNKGNFPGRFSGRQFSNSRSEMNVSTLELGDSALYLCASRLRTENTGELFFGEGSRLTVL.

In its sample, this clonotype was seen a few times. V gene TRBV10-2 combines with J gene TRBJ2-1, with TRBD2 matching over 9 bases. The CDR3 consists of 15 residues. Trimming removed 6 bases from V and 2 bases from J; junction bases left unmatched: 5. CDR1 is WSHSY and CDR2 is SAAADI in the germline V gene. For the CDR3, the DNA is TGCGCCAGCAGATTAGCGGGAGATGCCTACAATGAGCAGTTCTTC. It is translated as CASRLAGDAYNEQFF.

The chain couples TRBV20-1 to TRBJ2-1, with D perhaps assigned TRBD1 or TRBD2 (6 bases each). The V end lost 2 bases, the J end lost 0 bases, and 17 bases lay between the germline ends. Germline assignment: CDR1 DFQATT and CDR2 SNEGSKA (reference sequence). The CDR3 is 17 residues long. CDR3 DNA: TGCAGTGCTAGAACACAGGGAGGCACAGACTCCTACAATGAGCAGTTCTTC. The encoded protein is CSARTQGGTDSYNEQFF.

This clonotype has more than one count but fewer than ten. J is TRBJ1-1 and V is TRBV12-3 or TRBV12-4, with a weak D call TRBD1 (5 bases). This CDR3 comprises 12 residues. Trimming cost V 5 bases and J 10 bases, with 14 bases left between them. The CDR3 loop is CASSPGGRVAFF. The DNA of the CDR3 is TGTGCCAGCAGTCCGGGGGGAAGGGTAGCTTTCTTT.

The rearrangement uses TRBV12-3 or TRBV12-4 and TRBJ1-5; D remains ambiguous. This CDR3 is built from 13 residues. V was cut by 7 bases and J by 1 base, with 8 bases left in between. CDR3 nucleotides: TGTGCCAGCACATTGGTAAGCAATCAGCCCCAGCATTTT. This translates into CASTLVSNQPQHF.

This clonotype was seen just once. The chain links TRBV3-1 to TRBJ2-3, with 10 nucleotides matching TRBD1. CDR1 is LGHDT and CDR2 is YNNKEL in the germline V gene (reference sequence). The CDR3 runs 17 residues. With V trimmed by 3 bases and J by 2 bases, 8 bases remained unmatched. The CDR3 DNA sequence: TGTGCCAGCAGCCATCTCTTTGGGACAGGGGCCACAGATACGCAGTATTTT. The encoded protein is CASSHLFGTGATDTQYF.

The V and J genes are TRBV20-1 and TRBJ2-7; possibly TRBD2 for D (6 bases). Looked up from germline, CDR1 is DFQATT and CDR2 is SNEGSKA (reference sequence). Trimming cost V 0 bases and J 2 bases, with 20 bases left between them. The CDR3 has 17 amino acids. CDR3 DNA: TGCAGTGCTAGAGATGCCATTCCGGGACTCAAAACCTACGAGCAGTACTTC. Its translation is CSARDAIPGLKTYEQYF.

The chain combines TRBV20-1 with TRBJ2-3; D gene unclear. The CDR3 covers 13 residues. Per the germline V gene, CDR1 is DFQATT and CDR2 is SNEGSKA (reference sequence). V was shortened by 5 bases and J by 2 bases, with 11 bases between the two germline ends. The CDR3 sequence: CSAPRPYTDTQYF. In DNA, the CDR3 is TGCAGTGCTCCACGGCCCTACACAGATACGCAGTATTTT.

The chain couples TRBV6-2 or TRBV6-3 to TRBJ2-7; 10 positions match TRBD1. The germline gives CDR1 MNHEY, CDR2 SVGEGT. The V gene end was trimmed by 5 bases and the J gene end by 6 bases; junction bases not matched to a gene: 7. CDR3 length equals 14 residues. CDR3 nucleotide sequence: TGTGCCAGCAGTAAAGGACAGGGGGGCTTCGAGCAGTACGTC. Its protein is CASSKGQGGFEQYV.

This clonotype was observed a handful of times. This chain joins TRBV9 and TRBJ1-3; D remains unclear. CDR1 and CDR2 (germline): SGDLS, YYNGEE. Trimming shortened V by 2 bases and J by 0 bases, and 15 bases separated the two germline ends. The CDR3 runs 17 residues. CDR3 sequence (DNA): TGTGCCAGCAGCGTCGCAGTCCAACGTGGCTCTGGAAACACCATATATTTT. Translation gives CASSVAVQRGSGNTIYF.

The chain couples TRBV12-3 or TRBV12-4 to TRBJ1-1; D gene uncertain. The CDR3 consists of 14 residues. Between the trimmed V and J ends, which lost 3 bases and 0 bases, there was a span of 8 bases. Written as DNA, the CDR3 is TGTGCCAGCAGTTTGGTACCCATGAACACTGAAGCTTTCTTT. It is translated as CASSLVPMNTEAFF.